Presented here are 18 T cell receptor beta chains from one specimen sequenced in a study of cytomegalovirus exposure and HLA in healthy donors. PCR used 60 Vbeta primers and 13 Jbeta primers. Data came from immunoSEQ multiplex PCR; TCRdb stores just in-frame clones and leaves some out. In the table there are about 120,000 clones, nearly 65% of which are singletons. Sequencing was performed on PBMCs. These receptors came from a man aged 35-49 years in good health and CMV-seropositive.

The chain couples TRBV14 to TRBJ2-5, with D perhaps TRBD1 (5 bases). The V gene's germline CDR1 is SGHDN and CDR2 FVKESK. CDR3 length: 13 residues. The V and J ends lost 4 bases and 5 bases respectively, with 11 bases between them. CDR3: CASSPRVRETQYF. DNA of the CDR3: TGTGCCAGCAGCCCCAGGGTCCGGGAGACCCAGTACTTC.

This clone was counted between two and nine times. V gene TRBV5-1 combines with J gene TRBJ1-5, with TRBD1 matching 7 bases. The CDR3 totals 16 residues. J was trimmed by 2 bases and V by 2 bases; bases with no gene match: 7. Germline lookup yields CDR1 SGHRS and CDR2 YFSETQ. The chain's CDR3 is CASSFHRGGGNQPQHF. The CDR3 coding sequence is TGCGCCAGCAGCTTTCACAGGGGAGGCGGCAATCAGCCCCAGCATTTT.

The chain uses TRBV19 and TRBJ2-2; 8 bases fit TRBD1. Germline loops: CDR1 LNHDA, CDR2 SQIVND (reference sequence). This CDR3 is 13 amino acids long. J gave up 7 bases and V 5 bases, and 3 bases lay outside the gene matches. CDR3 in amino acids: CASSQGAGGELFF. CDR3 DNA: TGTGCCAGTAGTCAGGGGGCGGGCGGGGAGCTGTTTTTT.

In this sample, this clone turned up a few times. The chain employs TRBV10-2 and TRBJ2-2, with 11 bases identical to TRBD1. Germline V gene lookup returns CDR1 WSHSY and CDR2 SAAADI. After removal of 9 bases from V and 4 bases from J, the junction contained 4 bases not matched to a gene. This CDR3 has 14 residues. The DNA of the CDR3 is TGCGCCAGTACGGGACAGGGGGTCACCGGGGAGCTGTTTTTT. Encoded protein: CASTGQGVTGELFF.

In this sample, this clone turned up a few times. The chain joins TRBV9 to TRBJ2-1, with D unresolved. Between the trimmed V and J ends, which lost 0 bases and 2 bases, there was a span of 9 bases. Germline V gives CDR1 SGDLS, CDR2 YYNGEE. The CDR3 covers 15 residues. The CDR3 nucleotides are TGTGCCAGCAGCGTAGGATTGCGGACCTACAATGAGCAGTTCTTC. It specifies CASSVGLRTYNEQFF.

The sample holds one count of this clone. This chain links TRBV9 with TRBJ1-1; 7 bases are a match to TRBD1. Trimming removed 4 bases from V and 5 bases from J; junction bases left unmatched: 14. The CDR3 covers 16 residues. CDR1 is SGDLS and CDR2 is YYNGEE in the germline V gene. CDR3 bases: TGTGCCAGCAGCCCCAACCTCGGGAGGGGGCGAACTGAAGCTTTCTTT. The encoded protein is CASSPNLGRGRTEAFF.

The V call is TRBV2, the J call TRBJ2-4, with TRBD1 matching over 10 bases. CDR1 and CDR2 (germline): SNHLY, FYNNEI. The trim removed 3 bases at V and 8 bases at J, leaving 1 base unmatched. The CDR3 runs to 13 residues. The CDR3 DNA reads as TGTGCCAGCAGTGACGGGACAGGGGACATTCAGTACTTC. This sequence encodes CASSDGTGDIQYF.

The rearrangement joins TRBV7-9 to TRBJ1-6; D is undetermined. In germline, CDR1 is SEHNR, CDR2 FQNEAQ (reference sequence). There are 16 residues in the CDR3. Trimming left V 7 bases short and J 0 bases short, with 13 bases between. CDR3 DNA: TGTGCCAGCACCCCACACGCGGGCTCCTATAATTCACCCCTCCACTTT. Translated: CASTPHAGSYNSPLHF.

The chain recombines TRBV6-5 with TRBJ2-3; 7 bases map to TRBD2. Germline V gene data show CDR1 as MNHEY and CDR2 as SVGAGI. V was clipped by 0 bases and J by 0 bases; unmatched bases: 3. The CDR3 is 16 amino acids. For the CDR3, the DNA is TGTGCCAGCAGTTACTCGCTAGCGGCCAGCACAGATACGCAGTATTTT. It specifies CASSYSLAASTDTQYF.

This chain connects TRBV27 to TRBJ2-2; tentative D call: TRBD2 (6 bases). This CDR3 has 18 residues. CDR1 and CDR2 from the germline V gene are MNHEY and SMNVEV (reference sequence). V was clipped by 1 base and J by 1 base, with 16 bases between them. The CDR3 DNA is TGTGCCAGCAGTTTATTTTTTACGGGACTGAAGAACACCGGGGAGCTGTTTTTT. Translation: CASSLFFTGLKNTGELFF.

The V gene is TRBV7-8, the J gene TRBJ1-5; D remains unclear. The V end was cut by 0 bases, the J end by 10 bases, with 7 bases between. This CDR3 comprises 12 residues. Germline-derived CDR1 and CDR2 are SGHVS and FQNEAQ. The DNA for the CDR3 is TGTGCCAGCAGCTTAGCAGGAGACCCCCAGCATTTT. Its translation is CASSLAGDPQHF.

The chain uses TRBV6-5 and TRBJ2-5, with D possibly matching TRBD2 (6 bases). V lost 6 bases to trimming and J lost 0 bases, with 8 bases between them. This CDR3 spans 13 amino acids. Germline loops: CDR1 MNHEY, CDR2 SVGAGI. The CDR3 sequence is CASRWDYQETQYF. CDR3 DNA: TGTGCCAGCAGATGGGACTACCAAGAGACCCAGTACTTC.

The J gene is TRBJ1-5, the V gene TRBV9; D gene unclear. With 0 bases removed from V and 5 bases from J, the gap between germline ends came to 6 bases. The CDR3 loop spans 13 amino acids. Germline CDR1 SGDLS, CDR2 YYNGEE. For the CDR3, the DNA is TGTGCCAGCAGCGTAGGGCAGGATCAGCCCCAGCATTTT. Amino acid sequence: CASSVGQDQPQHF.

The chain joins TRBV5-4 to TRBJ1-1; unclear D gene. CDR1 is SGHNT and CDR2 is YYREEE in the germline V gene (reference sequence). Trimming removed 1 base at V and 4 bases at J, with 11 bases between. The CDR3 has 14 residues. This chain's CDR3 is CASSLMVEGTEAFF. The CDR3 DNA sequence: TGTGCCAGCAGCTTGATGGTAGAGGGCACTGAAGCTTTCTTT.

The CDR3 loop reads CASSPGDRGNTEAFF. CDR3 nucleotide sequence: TGTGCCAGCAGCCCCGGGGACAGGGGGAACACTGAAGCTTTCTTT. This chain links TRBV7-3 with TRBJ1-1, with 10 nucleotides matching TRBD1. Trimming at V came to 5 bases and at J to 1 base, leaving 4 bases not matched to a gene. The germline gives CDR1 SGHTA, CDR2 FQGTGA. The CDR3 totals 15 residues.

The gene calls are TRBV9 and TRBJ1-1, with a tentative D call TRBD1 (5 bases). The V and J ends lost 0 bases and 4 bases respectively, with 10 bases between them. Germline V CDR1 and CDR2: SGDLS, YYNGEE. CDR3 length: 14 residues. DNA for the CDR3: TGTGCCAGCAGCGTAGCCCCCGGGGGCACTGAAGCTTTCTTT. Its translation: CASSVAPGGTEAFF. Looking up the rest from reference TRBV9 and TRBJ1-1 gives the full variable domain: DSGVTQTPKHLITATGQRVTLRCSPRSGDLSVYWYQQSLDQGLQFLIQYYNGEERAKGNILERFSAQQFPDLHSELNLSSLELGDSALYFCASSVAPGGTEAFFGQGTRLTVV.

V and J are TRBV2 and TRBJ2-7, with 14 bases aligning to TRBD2. Germline lookup yields CDR1 SNHLY and CDR2 FYNNEI. The V segment lost 6 bases and the J segment 4 bases; nucleotides outside the gene matches: 17. The length of the CDR3 is 19 residues. CDR3 residues: CASSNGTSGGIRGDYEQYF. DNA of the CDR3: TGTGCCAGCAGCAACGGGACTAGCGGGGGCATACGGGGGGATTACGAGCAGTACTTC.

The chain has TRBV30 and TRBJ1-3; D might be TRBD1 (6 bases). The CDR3 has 15 residues. CDR1 is GTSNPN and CDR2 is SVGIG in the germline V gene (reference sequence). With 0 bases removed from V and 4 bases from J, the gap between germline ends came to 13 bases. CDR3 sequence: CAWSVAGANGNTIYF. The CDR3 DNA follows: TGTGCCTGGAGTGTCGCAGGGGCTAACGGAAACACCATATATTTT.